This T cell receptor (beta chain) is drawn from a study of shared clonotypes between healthy human individuals. The wider study: Three men and a couple of women, aged 18 to 49, were donors.

Assay used: immunoSEQ multiplex PCR; TCRdb lists only in-frame clones, some missing. The sample contains some 580,000 clones, 97% of which appear only once. This clone was counted a single time. All donors were healthy HIV-negative adults lacking recent acute infections or vaccinations. The V end was cut by 0 bases, the J end by 0 bases, with 13 bases between. CDR3 length: 16 residues. The germline V gene encodes CDR1 SGHKS and CDR2 YYEKEE (reference sequence). Sequences were obtained from naive CD4+ T cells sorted from blood. Subset indicated: CD45RA+ positively selected. The TCR sequence derives from a woman aged 30 to 39 in good health. The chain uses TRBV5-5 and TRBJ2-7; D remains ambiguous. CDR3 DNA sequence: TGTGCCAGCAGCTTGGTCGCAGCGCACAGCTCCTACGAGCAGTACTTC. As protein: CASSLVAAHSSYEQYF.